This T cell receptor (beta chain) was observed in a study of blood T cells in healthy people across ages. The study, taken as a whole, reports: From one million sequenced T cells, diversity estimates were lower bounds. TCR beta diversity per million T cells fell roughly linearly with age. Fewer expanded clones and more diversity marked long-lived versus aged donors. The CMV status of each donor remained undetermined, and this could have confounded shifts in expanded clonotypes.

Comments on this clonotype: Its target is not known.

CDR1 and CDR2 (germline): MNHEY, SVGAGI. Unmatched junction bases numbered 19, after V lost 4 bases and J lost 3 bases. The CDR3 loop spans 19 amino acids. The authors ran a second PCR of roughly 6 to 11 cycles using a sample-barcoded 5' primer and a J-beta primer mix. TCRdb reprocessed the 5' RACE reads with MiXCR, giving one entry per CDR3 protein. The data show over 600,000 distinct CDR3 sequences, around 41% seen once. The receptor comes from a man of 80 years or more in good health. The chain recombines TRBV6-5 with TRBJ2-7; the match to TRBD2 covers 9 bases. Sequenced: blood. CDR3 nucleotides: TGTGCCAGCAGTTCCCGGACAGGCAGAAGCGGGAGGTCGAACTACGAGCAGTACTTC. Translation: CASSSRTGRSGRSNYEQYF.